This T cell receptor beta chain was identified in a study of blood T cell repertoires in COVID-19 (dated by TCRdb to the early 2020s). Looking at the study overall: Collaborator samples came from the United States, Italy and Spain and covered acute and convalescent phases of COVID-19. The prospective study material was composed of cDNA or gDNA derived from T cells, B-cell-depleted T cells, or PBMCs. Subjects who had been exposed to COVID-19, were actively infected with it, or had recovered from it provided the deeply sampled blood TCRbeta repertoires that made up the dataset. The repertoires were released in a freely available public database intended as a resource for research on the immune response to SARS-CoV-2. The samples were drawn from two sources: the first 160 participants of the ongoing ImmuneRACE study, and 1,254 subjects contributed by 6 global collaborators. A de-identified subject ID, COVID-19 status, age in years and sex were almost always included in the sample metadata. Where HLA class I and class II types were available, the types were taken from metadata supplied by the sample provider, not from assay-based typing.

Whole blood was collected in K2EDTA tubes by collaborating institutions according to the institutions' own protocols. For TCRbeta analysis, collaborator samples were shipped as frozen whole blood, as isolated PBMCs, or as DNA extracted from either sample type. The paper's findings and limits, for the study overall: How much clinical and demographic metadata was included differed by source and by participant, and the metadata was provided uncurated.

Turning to this clone: Its target antigen remains unknown. The sample holds no much larger clone one base away, and base qualities are not on file.

TCRbeta CDR3 regions were amplified from genomic DNA using the immunoSEQ Assay, a bias-controlled multiplex PCR. Under the source paper's analysis protocol: Within the assay, amplification of reference gene primers was used to estimate how many nucleated cells each sample contained. To quantify the absolute abundance of each unique TCRbeta CDR3 rearrangement, sequence reads were collapsed and filtered. For each sample, productive Simpson clonality was calculated as the square root of Simpson's diversity index across productive rearrangements. As stored in TCRdb, this immuneACCESS dataset retains in-frame rearrangements with V and J assigned. A fraction of the clones does not appear; measured against another copy, unresolved V genes explain less than half of the discrepancy, and the remainder lacks a known reason. V and J calls plus clone size are reproduced from that table; the DNA served to infer D and trimming. The sample profile shows under 45,000 clones; approximately 85% of them were found once. About two fifths of the sample rests with the top ten.

Including cysteine and phenylalanine, the CDR3 has 15 amino acids. Of the read, only the CDR3 DNA is kept; its 45 bases are in frame from base 1. The germline V gene (reference sequence) gives CDR1 as LNHDA and CDR2 as SQIVND. A distance of 16 bases separates the germline ends of V and J, which lose 7 bases and 6 bases respectively. The specimen sequenced was peripheral blood. Recombination linked TRBV19 to TRBJ1-6, with the D gene uncertain. The sequence came from a man aged 55 to 69 with active or convalescent COVID-19. The DNA sequence follows: TGTGCCAGTACCCAAGAGGGTTGGGCTAATTCACCCCTCCACTTT. This is translated as CASTQEGWANSPLHF.